The clone carrying this T cell receptor delta chain has just a few counts. The data were taken from a study of gamma-delta T cells after stem cell transplantation. TCRdb called clones from the RT-PCR reads again using CATT. The sample holds more than 7,000 delta-chain clones, approximately 15% seen once. This CDR3 region has 20 residues. V lost 4 bases, J lost 0 bases, and 17 bases stayed unmatched. Germline V gene lookup returns CDR1 TSWWSYY and CDR2 QGS. The origin of this receptor is a human donor. It is not recorded whose cells these are; they may come from a transplant donor. What was sequenced was gamma-delta T cells. The rearrangement links TRDV1 to TRDJ1; 10 bases map to TRDD3. CDR3 nucleotides: TGTGCTCTTGGGGCCGACTTCGCCCTACTGGGGGATTTCAACACCGATAAACTCATCTTT. Protein sequence: CALGADFALLGDFNTDKLIF.